The rows below give T cell receptor beta chains drawn from one sample of a study of shared clonotypes between healthy human individuals. Generated by immunoSEQ multiplex PCR, the TCRdb table keeps only in-frame clones and is missing some. This repertoire shows about 2.3 million clones, approximately 90% found once; its top ten account for approximately 0.4%. Sequencing was performed on naive CD4+ T cells from PBMCs. The receptors derive from a man aged 18 to 29 in good health. Some clones in this sample may be carry-over from other donors' samples. Each CDR3 is given with its conserved first and last residue. Fields, in order: D gene, clone size, J gene, V gene, CDR3 DNA, CDR3 protein. D genes are given only for firm matches. Rows may omit the clone size; those that give it use once, few, many or a size class.

. . TRBJ2-1 TRBV30 TGTGCCTGGAGTGTAAAGGGAACTTTAGGCAATGAGCAGTTCTTC CAWSVKGTLGNEQFF
. . TRBJ2-7 TRBV6-5 TGTGCCAGCAGTTACTCCGCGAGCTCCTACGAGCAGTACTTC CASSYSASSYEQYF
. . TRBJ1-5 TRBV7-2 TGTGCCAGCAGCCCAGTCGGGTCGGGCAATCAGCCCCAGCATTTT CASSPVGSGNQPQHF
TRBD1 . TRBJ2-6 TRBV7-3 TGTGCCAGCAGCGGACAGGGCCTTAACTCTGGGGCCAACGTCCTGACTTTC CASSGQGLNSGANVLTF
. . TRBJ2-6 TRBV4-3 TGCGCCAGCAGCCAAGTGGAAGGGGCCAACGTCCTGACTTTC CASSQVEGANVLTF
. . TRBJ2-1 TRBV6-1 TGTGCCAGCAGAACCCGGGACTTCGCTAATGAGCAGTTCTTC CASRTRDFANEQFF
. . TRBJ2-7 TRBV11-2 TGTGCCAGCAGCTTGACCGAGCAGTACTTC CASSLTEQYF
. once TRBJ2-4 TRBV20-1 TGCAGTGCTAGAGCGCCGGGACAACCGTACTTC CSARAPGQPYF
. . TRBJ2-5 TRBV9 TGTGCCAGCAGCGTAGGGTGGGCAGACCAAGAGACCCAGTACTTC CASSVGWADQETQYF
. . TRBJ2-1 TRBV9 TGTGCCAGCAGCGTCACGACCCTGGGCGGCAATGAGCAGTTCTTC CASSVTTLGGNEQFF
TRBD1 . TRBJ1-4 TRBV19 TGTGCCAGTAGTATCCGACAGGGCGGTATTAATGAAAAACTGTTTTTT CASSIRQGGINEKLFF
. . TRBJ1-2 TRBV6-5 TGTGCCAGCACGCTAAAAGGGACGGACTATGGCTACACCTTC CASTLKGTDYGYTF
. . TRBJ1-1 TRBV5-4 TGTGCCAGCAGCCAAGTCTTAGGAACGGGACTCCTGAACACTGAAGCTTTCTTT CASSQVLGTGLLNTEAFF
. . TRBJ2-1 TRBV5-1 TGCGCCAGCAGATCTGGGACACCTACCTACAATGAGCAGTTCTTC CASRSGTPTYNEQFF
TRBD2 . TRBJ2-5 TRBV5-5 TGTGCCAGCAGCTTGATTCGGGACAGTAGCGGGAGGAAGGAGGAGACCCAGTACTTC CASSLIRDSSGRKEETQYF
TRBD2 . TRBJ2-7 TRBV7-8 TGTGCCAGCAGCTTAGATCCTAGCGGGATCCGGGGGCAGTACTTC CASSLDPSGIRGQYF
TRBD1 . TRBJ1-4 TRBV28 TGTGCCAGCAGTTTATATGGGACAGGGGCGATTGCTGAAAAACTGTTTTTT CASSLYGTGAIAEKLFF
. . TRBJ2-2 TRBV9 TGTGCCAGCAGCGTAGGTGGCAGGGCAGTTACCGGGGAGCTGTTTTTT CASSVGGRAVTGELFF
TRBD2 once TRBJ2-3 TRBV28 TGTGCCAGCAGTTTATATCGAGCGGGATTAAAAGATACGCAGTATTTT CASSLYRAGLKDTQYF
. once TRBJ2-1 TRBV9 TGTGCCAGCAGCGCTCCTTCTGACAGATTTGTCGGTATCAGGTCCTACAATGAGCAGTTCTTC CASSAPSDRFVGIRSYNEQFF
TRBD2 . TRBJ2-1 TRBV5-1 TGCGCCAGCAGCTTGGCCCCTAGCGGGAGGGCCGGTCTCTTTCTCTTTGAGCAGTTCTTC CASSLAPSGRAGLFLFEQFF
. . TRBJ2-2 TRBV5-4 TGTGCCAGCAGCTTGGTCGGGAAGAACACCGGGGAGCTGTTTTTT CASSLVGKNTGELFF
. . TRBJ2-5 TRBV7-7 TGTGCCAGCAGCTACCGGACAGCTCAAGAGACCCAGTACTTC CASSYRTAQETQYF
. . TRBJ2-2 TRBV7-3 TGTGCCAGCAGCCGGACAGCCGCGAACACCGGGGAGCTGTTTTTT CASSRTAANTGELFF
. . TRBJ2-7 TRBV7-9 TGTGCCAGCAGCCTTTCAGGAGGAACCTACGAGCAGTACTTC CASSLSGGTYEQYF
TRBD1 . TRBJ1-1 TRBV5-6 TGTGCCAGCAGCTCCCAACAGGGGGCGAACACTGAAGCTTTCTTT CASSSQQGANTEAFF
TRBD1 . TRBJ1-2 TRBV28 TGTGCCAGCCGGGGACAGGGAAATGGCTACACCTTC CASRGQGNGYTF
. . TRBJ2-1 TRBV30 TGTGCCTGGAGTCCGATCAATGAGCAGTTCTTC CAWSPINEQFF
. . TRBJ2-2 TRBV7-2 TGTGCCAGCAGTCCCAAGACTAGTCTGTACGCCGGGGAGCTGTTTTTT CASSPKTSLYAGELFF